This T cell receptor beta chain came from a study of T cell responses to AZD1222 COVID-19 vaccine. Some clones are missing from TCRdb's copy, which holds only in-frame ones; the method was immunoSEQ multiplex PCR. The table shows approximately 74,000 clones, with about 85% occurring only once. Findings and caveats of the study: Donors were chiefly white British, with a greater number of females, and clonal diversity was perhaps underestimated.

Trimming shortened V by 3 bases and J by 5 bases, and 17 bases separated the two germline ends. This CDR3 region has 16 residues. Germline CDR1 SGHNT, CDR2 YENEEA. Combined were second doses at about 4 or about 12 weeks. As regards this clone: Its antigen is not known.

This sequence was found in an adult who received the AZD1222 COVID-19 vaccine. The V and J genes are TRBV11-3 and TRBJ2-1; D ambiguous. The sample was peripheral blood, taken 28 days after the second AZD1222 dose. Written as DNA, the CDR3 is TGTGCCAGCAGCTTGTATGGAGCGCCTAACCACAATGAGCAGTTCTTC. Protein product: CASSLYGAPNHNEQFF. The variable domain in full, completed from reference TRBV11-3 and TRBJ2-1, reads EAGVVQSPRYKIIEKKQPVAFWCNPISGHNTLYWYLQNLGQGPELLIRYENEEAVDDSQLPKDRFSAERLKGVDSTLKIQPAELGDSAVYLCASSLYGAPNHNEQFFGPGTRLTVL.